What follows is one T cell receptor (beta chain) and its context. Its specificity is not known. The data derive from a study of post-analysis software for immune sequencing data. Overall study context: Relapsing-remitting, secondary progressive and progressive-relapsing courses of multiple sclerosis were included.

cDNA libraries of TCR beta carried unique molecular identifiers. TCRdb processed the PCR reads anew with MiXCR; each CDR3 protein has one entry. The repertoire has 750,000 to 950,000 distinct CDR3 sequences, roughly 58% of them found once; the top ten carry approximately 4.3%. General study findings and limits: People with multiple sclerosis had a significantly lower normalized Chao1 diversity than controls did.

The sequenced sample was blood. The receptor comes from a girl aged 5 to 17 with multiple sclerosis.

CDR3 bases: TGTGCCATCCGAGAGGCTAGCGGGAGGGCAGGCGAGCAGTACTTC. Its protein is CAIREASGRAGEQYF. The V gene is TRBV10-3, the J gene TRBJ2-7, with 12 bases identical to TRBD2. Germline V lookup: CDR1 ENHRY, CDR2 SYGVKD. V was clipped by 8 bases and J by 6 bases; unmatched bases: 11. The CDR3 contains 15 residues.